The clone carrying this T cell receptor (beta chain) was found a few times. The antigen is unknown. Donors had nominal health at sampling but likely had unrecorded immune exposures. PCR primers comprised 60 Vbeta and 13 Jbeta primers. Profiling relied on immunoSEQ multiplex PCR, and the TCRdb table lists in-frame clones only, not all of them. In the table there are about 80,000 clones, 67% of which are singletons. Per germline, CDR1 SGHTA and CDR2 FQGTGA. J was trimmed by 4 bases and V by 8 bases; bases with no gene match: 1. The CDR3 totals 11 residues. This entry comes from a study of cytomegalovirus exposure and HLA in healthy donors. Study findings and constraints: Reports indicated that the classifier achieved high specificity and sensitivity in diagnosing cytomegalovirus status. The authors later found HLA-associated TCR beta chains more clonally expanded than equally common others.

V usage is TRBV7-3 and J usage is TRBJ1-2, with TRBD1 matching 7 bases. The sequencing sample was made of PBMCs. The clonotype comes from a woman in her forties or fifties in good health and CMV-seropositive. CDR3 in DNA: TGTGCCAGCCGACAGGGCTATGGCTACACCTTC. Protein product: CASRQGYGYTF.